Listed here are 23 T cell receptor beta chains from one sample, sequenced in a study of breast tumors, draining lymph nodes, adjacent tissues. The lymph nodes were axillary draining lymph nodes from breast cancer patients. TCRdb re-called the multiplex PCR reads through MiXCR, storing one row per CDR3 protein. The sample includes about 80,000 distinct CDR3 sequences, about 20% of them seen just once. The specimen was axillary lymph node tissue. The receptors were gathered from a female donor with breast cancer. Some clones in this sample may be carry-over from other donors' samples.

This clonotype was observed many times. This chain uses TRBV18 with TRBJ2-7; no clear D gene. Germline CDR1 and CDR2: KGHSH and LQKENI. V lost 0 bases to trimming and J lost 6 bases, with 6 bases between them. The CDR3 has 12 residues. CDR3 nucleotide sequence: TGTGCCAGCTCACCACCGTCGGGCGAGCAGTACTTC. Protein: CASSPPSGEQYF.

About this clonotype itself: A much larger clone is a single base away; this may be a read error. The chain links TRBV20-1 to TRBJ2-5, with 9 bases lining up with TRBD2. Looked up from germline, CDR1 is DFQATT and CDR2 is SNEGSKA (reference sequence). This CDR3 is built from 14 residues. The CDR3 nucleotides read TGCAGTGCTCCGATAGCGGGAGCGCCAGAGTCCCAGTACTTC. Protein product: CSAPIAGAPESQYF.

This clonotype was seen repeatedly, ten times or more. The rearrangement joins TRBV5-6 to TRBJ2-5; the D is unclear. This CDR3 region has 14 residues. The ends were cut back, 1 base at V and 4 bases at J, with 11 bases in the middle. CDR1 and CDR2 from the germline V gene are SGHDT and YYEEEE. CDR3: CASSLIGVRETQYF. CDR3 coding DNA: TGTGCCAGCAGCTTGATTGGGGTCCGAGAGACCCAGTACTTC.

This clonotype was counted at least ten times. This chain uses TRBV12-5 with TRBJ2-7; D gene unclear. This CDR3 has 13 amino acids. Looked up from germline, CDR1 is LGHNT and CDR2 is FRNRAP. V lost 3 bases, J lost 6 bases, and 12 bases lay in between. CDR3 sequence reads: CASGLGLGSEQYF. The DNA of the CDR3 is TGTGCTAGTGGTTTAGGCCTGGGCAGCGAGCAGTACTTC.

This clonotype was seen only a few times. The V call is TRBV28, the J call TRBJ1-5, with 10 bases fitting TRBD1. The V segment lost 7 bases and the J segment 6 bases; nucleotides outside the gene matches: 9. In germline, CDR1 is MDHEN, CDR2 SYDVKM. CDR3 length: 15 residues. CDR3 sequence reads: CASNSGQGVSQPQHF. The CDR3 DNA follows: TGTGCCAGCAATTCCGGACAGGGGGTAAGTCAGCCCCAGCATTTT.

A word on this clonotype: A much larger clone differs from this one at a single base, so this may be a read error. The rearrangement uses TRBV15 and TRBJ1-4, with D tentatively TRBD1 (5 bases). Per germline, CDR1 LNHNV and CDR2 YYDKDF (reference sequence). The length of the CDR3 is 15 residues. CDR3 sequence reads: CTTSRDKGSNEKLFF. The CDR3 DNA is TGTACCACCAGCAGAGATAAGGGGTCTAATGAAAAACTGTTTTTT.

This clonotype has at least ten counts. This CDR3 reads CASRGQDNSPLHF. For the CDR3, the DNA is TGCGCCAGCAGGGGTCAGGATAATTCACCCCTCCACTTT. The chain is built from TRBV5-1 and TRBJ1-6, with unresolved D. The germline gives CDR1 SGHRS, CDR2 YFSETQ. The CDR3 loop spans 13 amino acids. Trimming took 5 bases from V and 5 from J, leaving 8 bases between them.

This clonotype was seen at least ten times. The chain uses TRBV20-1 and TRBJ2-7, with D uncertain. The CDR3 sequence is 18 residues long. The germline gives CDR1 DFQATT, CDR2 SNEGSKA (reference sequence). Trimming removed 0 bases from V and 3 bases from J, with 24 bases in between. CDR3 nucleotide sequence: TGCAGTGCTAGAGATCAAGCCCCAAACCCCTCATCCCTCTACGAGCAGTACTTC. This translates into CSARDQAPNPSSLYEQYF.

There are many counts of this clonotype. The J gene is TRBJ1-6, the V gene TRBV4-1; D not certain. Germline values: CDR1 MGHRA, CDR2 YSYEKL. V was clipped by 1 base and J by 8 bases, with 6 bases between them. The CDR3 has 13 residues. This CDR3 reads CASSQVLDSPLHF. In nucleotides, the CDR3 is TGCGCCAGCAGCCAAGTCCTAGATTCACCCCTCCACTTT.

On this clonotype: It may be a read error: a sequence one base away is much more abundant. The chain uses TRBV11-2 and TRBJ2-7; 9 nucleotides agree with TRBD1. Trimming removed 3 bases from V and 9 bases from J; junction bases left unmatched: 9. The CDR3 extends over 14 amino acids. Germline V CDR1 and CDR2: SGHAT, FQNNGV. As DNA, the CDR3 is TGTGCCAGCAGCTTCTCGGACAGGGGAGCCGGGCAGTACTTC. Protein sequence: CASSFSDRGAGQYF.

The J gene is TRBJ1-1, the V gene TRBV2; TRBD1 agrees at 10 bases. The CDR3 has 14 amino acids. Germline V gives CDR1 SNHLY, CDR2 FYNNEI. V trimming: 6 bases; J trimming: 4 bases; junction bases outside the gene matches: 5. In DNA, the CDR3 is TGTGCCAGCAGGAGGACAGGGGGGGGCACTGAAGCTTTCTTT. This codes for CASRRTGGGTEAFF.

CDR3 nucleotides: TGTGCCAGCAGTCCCGACCTAGCGACAGATACGCAGTATTTT. This sequence encodes CASSPDLATDTQYF. This chain joins TRBV28 and TRBJ2-3; possible D gene TRBD2, 6 bases. The length of the CDR3 is 14 residues. V dropped 5 bases and J dropped 3 bases, with 12 bases sitting between them. CDR1 and CDR2 (germline): MDHEN, SYDVKM.

This clonotype was counted a single time. The junction and the germline gene differ at one end; a read error may be behind it. This chain links TRBV29-1 with TRBJ2-7; the match to TRBD1 covers 7 bases. From germline, CDR1 is SQVTM and CDR2 ANQGSEA. This CDR3 is 15 amino acids long. CDR3 nucleotides: TGCAGCGTGCTCAGACTCCGGGACAGAGCCTACGGGCAGTACTTC. Its translation is CSVLRLRDRAYGQYF.

In this sample, this clonotype turned up many times. The chain employs TRBV19 and TRBJ1-5; the match to TRBD1 covers 7 bases. Germline CDR1 is LNHDA and CDR2 is SQIVND (reference sequence). V trimming: 9 bases; J trimming: 5 bases; junction bases outside the gene matches: 4. The length of the CDR3 is 12 residues. In DNA, the CDR3 is TGTGCCAGCCAGGGGGACGATCAGCCCCAGCATTTT. It specifies CASQGDDQPQHF.

This clonotype was counted many times. The chain has TRBV20-1 and TRBJ2-5, with D unresolved. CDR1 and CDR2 (germline): DFQATT, SNEGSKA (reference sequence). The CDR3 runs to 12 residues. Trimming pared 6 bases from V and 5 bases from J, leaving 13 bases between. In nucleotides, the CDR3 is TGCAGTGCGAACGTCCAGAGCGAGACCCAGTACTTC. Protein: CSANVQSETQYF.

Details on this clonotype: A much more abundant neighbour one base away suggests this may be a read error. This chain links TRBV2 with TRBJ2-1; D uncertain. Germline V gives CDR1 SNHLY, CDR2 FYNNEI. There are 13 residues in the CDR3. The CDR3 nucleotides read TGTGCCAGCAGAGAAGAGAATGACAATGAGCAGTTCTTC. Its protein product is CASREENDNEQFF.

The table lists this clonotype with many counts. CDR3 in amino acids: CASSQLPFYNEQFF. Written as DNA, the CDR3 is TGTGCCAGCAGCCAACTCCCATTCTACAATGAGCAGTTCTTC. This rearrangement joins TRBV4-2 to TRBJ2-1; D is ambiguous. Trimming shortened V by 2 bases and J by 3 bases, and 8 bases separated the two germline ends. Germline-derived CDR1 and CDR2 are LGHNA and YNFKEQ. The CDR3 contains 14 residues.

This chain joins TRBV28 and TRBJ2-1; 12 nucleotides line up with TRBD1. CDR1 and CDR2 from the germline V gene are MDHEN and SYDVKM. The CDR3 runs to 15 residues. V gave up 6 bases and J gave up 4 bases; unmatched junction bases: 4. CDR3 in amino acids: CASRGTGGVYNEQFF. CDR3 sequence (DNA): TGTGCCAGCAGGGGGACAGGGGGCGTGTACAATGAGCAGTTCTTC.

This clonotype was found many times. The chain uses TRBV6-7 and TRBJ2-2; 9 nucleotides match TRBD2. TRBV6-7 is reported as an ORF; its role is uncertain. Trimming cost V 2 bases and J 4 bases; bases outside gene matches: 11. This CDR3 comprises 18 residues. The CDR3: CASSYGGLAGRPTGELFF. The CDR3 region has the DNA TGTGCCAGCAGTTACGGAGGTCTAGCGGGACGCCCCACCGGGGAGCTGTTTTTT.

With regard to this clonotype: A read error may be the cause here, since a much bigger clone is one base away. The chain uses TRBV20-1 and TRBJ2-1, with 11 bases fitting TRBD2. Looked up from germline, CDR1 is DFQATT and CDR2 is SNEGSKA (reference sequence). The CDR3 length is 14 residues. The CDR3 nucleotides read TGCAGTGCTAGGGGGGGACTAGCGGAGAATGAGCAGCTCTTC. Protein: CSARGGLAENEQLF.

This clonotype was seen ten or more times. The genes are TRBV2 and TRBJ2-3, with TRBD2 matching over 10 bases. V shed 6 bases and J 1 base; nucleotides not matched to a gene: 4. The CDR3 extends over 15 amino acids. CDR1 is SNHLY, CDR2 FYNNEI, per germline. The CDR3 loop reads CASRAGTSGTDTQYF. Written as DNA, the CDR3 is TGTGCCAGCAGAGCCGGGACTAGCGGCACAGATACGCAGTATTTT.

Many counts were recorded for this clonotype. The chain is built from TRBV2 and TRBJ1-2, with TRBD1 matching 8 bases. The CDR3 runs 12 residues. Germline V lookup: CDR1 SNHLY, CDR2 FYNNEI. The trim removed 11 bases at V and 7 bases at J, leaving 9 bases unmatched. The CDR3 DNA sequence: TGTGCCGGCGACAGGGGAGGCGGTGGCTACACCTTC. Protein sequence: CAGDRGGGGYTF. The variable domain in full, completed from reference TRBV2 and TRBJ1-2, reads EPEVTQTPSHQVTQMGQEVILRCVPISNHLYFYWYRQILGQKVEFLVSFYNNEISEKSEIFDDQFSVERPDGSNFTLKIRSTKLEDSAMYFCAGDRGGGGYTFGSGTRLTVV.

Worth noting for this clonotype: Just one base apart from a much larger clone, this may be a read error. The final CDR3 position lacks the conserved phenylalanine or tryptophan, pointing to a likely read error. The V call is TRBV6-2 or TRBV6-3, the J call TRBJ1-5; D is uncertain. V was cut by 7 bases and J by 4 bases, with 14 bases left in between. This CDR3 has 14 amino acids. The germline V gene has CDR1 MNHEY and CDR2 SVGEGT. In DNA, the CDR3 is TGTGCCAGCAAGGGCAATGTAGGAAATCAGCCCCAGCATTAT. This codes for CASKGNVGNQPQHY.